A selection of T cell receptor beta chains follows, all from one sample in a study of T cells after yellow fever vaccination. Using its own MiXCR run on the 5' RACE reads, TCRdb lists one record per CDR3 protein. The data show just under 600,000 distinct CDR3 sequences, with approximately 15% seen just once and around 15% held by the top ten. The material was PBMCs, obtained on the day of the yellow fever booster vaccination. The source is a man under 40 who received the YFV17D yellow fever vaccine. CDR3s include the opening cysteine and the closing phenylalanine or tryptophan. Each record gives: clone size, D gene, V gene, J gene, CDR3 DNA, CDR3 protein. D genes are given only for firm matches. Clone size is stated in some rows and not others, as once, few, many or a class when expanded.

size: few; D: .; V: TRBV12-3/TRBV12-4; J: TRBJ1-4; DNA: TGTGCCAGCAGTTCCGGGGGGTCGTATGAAAAACTGTTTTTT; CDR3: CASSSGGSYEKLFF
size: .; D: .; V: TRBV10-3; J: TRBJ2-1; DNA: TGTGCCATCAGGGATATGGAGAATGAGCAGTTCTTC; CDR3: CAIRDMENEQFF
size: few; D: TRBD1; V: TRBV7-9; J: TRBJ2-7; DNA: TGTGCCAGCAGCCCTGACAGGGAACACGAGCAGTACTTC; CDR3: CASSPDREHEQYF
size: .; D: .; V: TRBV5-5; J: TRBJ1-2; DNA: TGTGCCAGCAGTTCACAGCGTAACTATGGCTACACCTTC; CDR3: CASSSQRNYGYTF
size: few; D: .; V: TRBV4-3; J: TRBJ2-3; DNA: TGCGCCAGCAGCCAAGAACCGGGCACAGATACGCAGTATTTT; CDR3: CASSQEPGTDTQYF
size: few; D: .; V: TRBV18; J: TRBJ1-5; DNA: TGTGCCAGCTCTGTTGGACAGCCCGGTAGCAATCAGCCCCAGCATTTT; CDR3: CASSVGQPGSNQPQHF
size: few; D: .; V: TRBV11-1; J: TRBJ2-2; DNA: TGTGCCAGCAGCATGACGGGTCCCACCGGGGAGCTGTTTTTT; CDR3: CASSMTGPTGELFF
size: .; D: TRBD2; V: TRBV6-1; J: TRBJ2-6; DNA: TGTGCCAGTAGCGGGACCTACTCTGGGGCCAACGTCCTGACTTTC; CDR3: CASSGTYSGANVLTF
size: few; D: .; V: TRBV20-1; J: TRBJ2-1; DNA: TGCAGTGCTAGTCACACGCCCTTTTACAATGAGCAGTTCTTC; CDR3: CSASHTPFYNEQFF
size: .; D: TRBD1; V: TRBV12-3/TRBV12-4; J: TRBJ2-5; DNA: TGTGCCAGCAGTACCACAGGGGCCGAGGAGAGGGTGCACCAAGAGACCCAGTACTTC; CDR3: CASSTTGAEERVHQETQYF
size: .; D: .; V: TRBV18; J: TRBJ2-5; DNA: TGTGCCAGCTCACCACCGAACCAGGCCAAACAAGAGACCCAGTACTTC; CDR3: CASSPPNQAKQETQYF
size: many; D: .; V: TRBV7-2; J: TRBJ2-2; DNA: TGTGCCAGCAGCTTTCGGGGGAGCACCGGGGAGCTGTTTTTT; CDR3: CASSFRGSTGELFF
size: .; D: TRBD1; V: TRBV15; J: TRBJ2-7; DNA: TGTGCCACCAGCAGAGCGCCGGACAGGTCCTACGAGCAGTACTTC; CDR3: CATSRAPDRSYEQYF
size: few; D: TRBD1; V: TRBV12-3/TRBV12-4; J: TRBJ1-5; DNA: TGTGCCAGCAGCCACACAGGGGGAGGACAGCCCCAGCATTTT; CDR3: CASSHTGGGQPQHF
size: many; D: .; V: TRBV18; J: TRBJ1-2; DNA: TGTGCCAGCTCACCAGTCATGGGGGCTGACTACACCTTC; CDR3: CASSPVMGADYTF
size: .; D: .; V: TRBV4-3; J: TRBJ2-7; DNA: TGCGCCAGCAGCCAAGACTGGGTGGGGCTGCCCGTGGACTACGAGCAGTACTTC; CDR3: CASSQDWVGLPVDYEQYF
size: few; D: .; V: TRBV20-1; J: TRBJ2-2; DNA: TGCAGTGCTAGTCAGGCAGCCACCGGGGAGCTGTTTTTT; CDR3: CSASQAATGELFF
size: few; D: TRBD1; V: TRBV28; J: TRBJ2-5; DNA: TGTGCCAGCAGCATGACACCGGGACAGGGCCTCAAAGAGACCCAGTACTTC; CDR3: CASSMTPGQGLKETQYF
size: few; D: .; V: TRBV5-1; J: TRBJ2-1; DNA: TGCGCCAGCAGCTTGGCAGCGGAGACTCAGTTCTTC; CDR3: CASSLAAETQFF
size: few; D: TRBD2; V: TRBV6-2/TRBV6-3; J: TRBJ2-7; DNA: TGTGCCAGCAGTTACTTAGCGGGCAACCCCTACGAGCAGTACTTC; CDR3: CASSYLAGNPYEQYF
size: few; D: .; V: TRBV14; J: TRBJ1-5; DNA: TGTGCCAGCAGCCAAGGCGGGGTCAACCAGCCCCAGCATTTT; CDR3: CASSQGGVNQPQHF
size: .; D: .; V: TRBV29-1; J: TRBJ2-7; DNA: TGCAGCGTCCTCGAAAACTCCTACGAGCAGTACTTC; CDR3: CSVLENSYEQYF
size: .; D: .; V: TRBV5-1; J: TRBJ2-7; DNA: TGCGCCAGCAGCGAGCCCCAAGGCGAGCAGTACTTC; CDR3: CASSEPQGEQYF
size: .; D: .; V: TRBV15; J: TRBJ2-7; DNA: TGTGCCACCAGCAGGACTCCGGGACCGAATTCCTACGAGCAGTACTTC; CDR3: CATSRTPGPNSYEQYF
size: .; D: TRBD2; V: TRBV27; J: TRBJ2-5; DNA: TGTGCCAGCAGTTTAGGGACCGGACTAGCCGTAGGAGAGACCCAGTACTTC; CDR3: CASSLGTGLAVGETQYF
size: .; D: .; V: TRBV4-3; J: TRBJ2-3; DNA: TGCGCCAGCAGCCAAGCGCTAGTCGCAGATACGCAGTATTTT; CDR3: CASSQALVADTQYF